This T cell receptor beta chain stems from a study of blood T cell repertoires in COVID-19. Across the whole study: The cDNA or gDNA used as material had been derived from T cells, B-cell-depleted T cells, or PBMCs.

V lost 0 bases, J lost 4 bases, and 9 bases lay in between. Germline assignment: CDR1 SEHNR and CDR2 FQNEAQ (reference sequence). This CDR3 region has 15 residues. Clinical history as reported by participants underpinned cohort assignment. The method was immunoSEQ multiplex PCR; TCRdb's version includes in-frame clones alone and lacks a portion of them. Of over 200,000 clones listed, around 86% are singletons. This chain joins TRBV7-9 and TRBJ1-4; D gene uncertain. This clonotype originated in a woman in her forties or fifties with acute COVID-19. Sequencing was carried out using PBMCs or T cells enriched from blood (not recorded which). Here the CDR3 reads CASSLAMGINEKLFF. The CDR3 nucleotides read TGTGCCAGCAGCTTAGCTATGGGCATTAATGAAAAACTGTTTTTT.